The sequence of this T cell receptor beta chain was determined in a study of T cell changes during pregnancy in multiple sclerosis (dated by TCRdb to about 2019). Study-wide context: Changes in the T cell repertoire over the course of pregnancy were examined in this study in women with multiple sclerosis.

With respect to this clone: The specificity of this receptor is unknown. Nothing much larger sits one base from this clone, and base qualities are not available.

The CDR3 numbers 15 residues from cysteine through phenylalanine. Of the read, only the CDR3 DNA is kept; its 45 bases are in frame from base 1. Here V drops 0 bases and J drops 7 bases, and the junction holds 8 bases not matched to any gene. As encoded in the germline V gene (reference sequence), CDR1 is GTSNPN while CDR2 is SVGIG. Library preparation was by the immunoSEQ multiplex PCR assay. TCRdb holds this immuneACCESS table with in-frame rearrangements only. Some clones are missing; in checked studies, unresolved V genes explain under half, and the rest has no known cause. The sample table lists just under 45,000 clones, 95% to 96% of them with a count of one. The top ten hold about 0.92% of the sample.

The clonotype was recovered from a female donor with multiple sclerosis, enrolled in a pregnancy study. Sequenced here: peripheral blood, sampled in the second trimester of pregnancy. Recombination linked TRBV30 to TRBJ2-1; 8 central bases correspond to TRBD2. The CDR3 protein sequence reads: CAWSVLRLAGNEQFF. The DNA sequence is given as TGTGCCTGGAGTGTACTAAGGCTAGCGGGTAATGAGCAGTTCTTC.